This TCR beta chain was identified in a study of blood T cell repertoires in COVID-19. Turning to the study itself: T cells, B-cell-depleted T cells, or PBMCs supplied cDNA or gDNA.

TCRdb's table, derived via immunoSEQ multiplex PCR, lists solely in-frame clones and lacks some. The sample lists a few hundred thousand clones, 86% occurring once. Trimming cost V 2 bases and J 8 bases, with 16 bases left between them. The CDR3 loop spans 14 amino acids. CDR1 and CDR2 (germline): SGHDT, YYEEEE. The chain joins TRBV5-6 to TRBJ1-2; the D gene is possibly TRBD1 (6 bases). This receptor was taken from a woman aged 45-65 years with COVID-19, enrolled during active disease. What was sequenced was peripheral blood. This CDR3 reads CASSLELGAEGYTF. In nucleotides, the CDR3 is TGTGCCAGCAGCTTAGAGTTGGGGGCGGAAGGCTACACCTTC.